The clone carrying this TCR beta chain is medium-sized within its sample. This specimen belongs to a study of CD8+ T cells in alopecia areata. This CDR3 has 14 amino acids. Germline V lookup: CDR1 SEHNR, CDR2 FQNEAQ (reference sequence). V lost 1 base and J lost 4, with 9 bases in between. Investigators isolated RNA and reverse transcribed it into cDNA to act as the sequencing template. Using immunoSEQ multiplex PCR, the repertoire was profiled, and TCRdb retains in-frame clones only, with some absent. The sample has tens of thousands of clones; 70% to 80% are singletons. The chain carries TRBV7-9 and TRBJ2-3; the D is unclear. The origin of this receptor is a human donor with alopecia areata. The sequencing input was NKG2D-low CD8+ T cells sorted from blood. The DNA for the CDR3 is TGTGCCAGCAGCTTAGAGATTGGGTCAGATACGCAGTATTTT. Protein: CASSLEIGSDTQYF.